This passage covers 29 T cell receptor beta chains from one sample sequenced in a study of post-analysis software for immune sequencing data. General observations from the study: Patients carried a handful of TRBV segments more frequently than controls did, and TRBV5-6, TRBV5-1 and TRBV20-1 were among them.

No antigens are known for them. Built from TCR beta cDNA, the libraries had unique molecular identifiers in them. In TCRdb, the PCR reads were re-called with MiXCR into one record per CDR3 protein. The table includes around 770,000 distinct CDR3 sequences, more than 45% detected once. The sample comprised blood. The receptors stem from a girl aged 5-17 years with multiple sclerosis.

The V and J genes are TRBV27 and TRBJ2-3, with D unclear. Looked up from germline, CDR1 is MNHEY and CDR2 is SMNVEV (reference sequence). CDR3 length equals 17 residues. The V end lost 5 bases, the J end lost 4 bases, and 22 bases lay between the germline ends. CDR3 region: CASSPAYWTRPADTQYF. The DNA for the CDR3 is TGTGCCAGCAGTCCTGCCTACTGGACGCGACCTGCAGATACGCAGTATTTT.

The table lists this clonotype with a count of one. This sequence joins TRBV7-2 and TRBJ1-1; 11 positions match TRBD1. Unmatched junction bases numbered 9, after V lost 4 bases and J lost 2 bases. CDR1 is SGHTA, CDR2 FQGNSA, per germline. This CDR3 has 17 residues. The CDR3 DNA is TGTGCCAGCAGCTCGGCGGACAGGGGGCTCTATAACACTGAAGCTTTCTTT. This gives the protein CASSSADRGLYNTEAFF.

The genes are TRBV12-3 or TRBV12-4 and TRBJ1-6; perhaps TRBD1 as D (6 bases). V was shortened by 6 bases and J by 10 bases, with 13 bases between the two germline ends. The CDR3 totals 13 residues. CDR3 DNA sequence: TGTGCCAGCAGGCCTAACAGGGAATCACCCCTCCACTTT. Protein: CASRPNRESPLHF.

This chain uses TRBV2 with TRBJ2-7; unclear D gene. The tail of the sequence fits TRBJ2-5 better, so the J call may be wrong. Per the germline V gene, CDR1 is SNHLY and CDR2 is FYNNEI. This CDR3 spans 11 amino acids. CDR3 amino acids: CAWSPLGTQYF. CDR3 coding DNA: TGTGCTTGGTCACCTTTAGGGACCCAGTACTTC.

The chain links TRBV15 to TRBJ1-1; D remains ambiguous. The germline V and J ends were trimmed by 0 bases and 0 bases, with 11 bases remaining between them. The CDR3 length is 16 residues. Germline values: CDR1 LNHNV, CDR2 YYDKDF (reference sequence). The CDR3 region has the DNA TGTGCCACCAGCAGAGATAGACCCAGTATGAACACTGAAGCTTTCTTT. Translated, it gives CATSRDRPSMNTEAFF. The whole variable domain, filled in from reference TRBV15 and TRBJ1-1, reads DAMVIQNPRYQVTQFGKPVTLSCSQTLNHNVMYWYQQKSSQAPKLLFHYYDKDFNNEADTPDNFQSRRPNTSFCFLDIRSPGLGDTAMYLCATSRDRPSMNTEAFFGQGTRLTVV.

This clonotype turned up a few times. This CDR3 is CATSDFSTSGETQYF. In DNA form, the CDR3 reads TGTGCCACCAGTGATTTCTCTACTAGCGGGGAGACCCAGTACTTC. The V gene is TRBV24-1, the J gene TRBJ2-5; 9 bases fit TRBD2. The CDR3 spans 15 residues. V shed 1 base and J 5 bases; nucleotides not matched to a gene: 4. CDR1 is KGHDR and CDR2 is SFDVKD in the germline V gene.

This clonotype showed up just a few times. Written as DNA, the CDR3 is TGCAGTGCTAGGGGTGGGAGGGACTACAATGAGCAGTTCTTC. Residues: CSARGGRDYNEQFF. The chain is built from TRBV20-1 and TRBJ2-1; 7 nucleotides align to TRBD2. CDR3 length: 14 residues. J lost 3 bases, V lost 3 bases, and 5 bases had no gene match. Germline CDR1 is DFQATT and CDR2 is SNEGSKA (reference sequence).

This chain uses TRBV29-1 with TRBJ2-1; perhaps TRBD2 as D (5 bases). Germline CDR1 reads SQVTM; CDR2 reads ANQGSEA. The CDR3 is 12 amino acids. V lost 7 bases to trimming and J lost 5 bases, with 12 bases between them. CDR3 sequence reads: CSGSEGNNEQFF. For the CDR3, the DNA is TGCAGCGGGTCCGAGGGTAACAATGAGCAGTTCTTC.

The chain carries TRBV20-1 and TRBJ1-2, with TRBD1 as a possible D gene (5 bases). V lost 7 bases, J lost 4 bases, and 13 bases lay in between. The CDR3 is 12 residues long. Germline values: CDR1 DFQATT, CDR2 SNEGSKA (reference sequence). The CDR3 sequence: CSGRGSPYGYTF. CDR3 DNA: TGCAGTGGCCGGGGCAGTCCCTATGGCTACACCTTC.

The gene calls are TRBV29-1 and TRBJ2-7; 9 positions agree with TRBD1. Per the germline V gene, CDR1 is SQVTM and CDR2 is ANQGSEA. This CDR3 has 14 amino acids. The ends lost 6 bases at V and 4 bases at J; junction bases unmatched: 10. The CDR3 is CSVLGQGKGYEQYF. The CDR3 DNA sequence: TGCAGCGTACTGGGACAGGGTAAAGGGTACGAGCAGTACTTC.

As to this clonotype: The junction departs from germline at one end; a sequencing error may be responsible. The chain employs TRBV25-1 and TRBJ1-5, with no clear D. Germline values: CDR1 MGHDK, CDR2 SYGVNS. The CDR3 is 18 amino acids. The CDR3 nucleotides are TGTGCCAGCAGTAAGTCGATCTTGCCCGACATTAGCAATCAGCCTCAGCATTTT. It encodes CASSKSILPDISNQPQHF.

This clonotype was detected only a few times. The V and J genes are TRBV7-9 and TRBJ2-5; D call uncertain. The CDR3 is 14 amino acids. V lost 0 bases and J lost 4, with 9 bases in between. CDR1 and CDR2 from the germline V gene are SEHNR and FQNEAQ (reference sequence). Here the CDR3 DNA reads TGTGCCAGCAGCTTAGCGGCCAGTCGAGAGACCCAGTACTTC. Translation gives CASSLAASRETQYF.

The chain has TRBV5-6 and TRBJ2-5; perhaps TRBD1 as D (6 bases). The end of the DNA is better explained by TRBJ2-7, so the J call may be wrong. The germline gives CDR1 SGHDT, CDR2 YYEEEE. This CDR3 is 16 amino acids long. The CDR3 region has the DNA TGTGCCAGCAGCGTGGCCCACAGGGAAGGGGACTACGAGCAGTACTTC. Protein product: CASSVAHREGDYEQYF.

The gene calls are TRBV7-6 and TRBJ2-7, with D maybe TRBD1 (5 bases). Germline CDR1 reads SGHVS; CDR2 reads FNYEAQ. V shed 4 bases and J shed 0 bases, with 13 bases lying between them. The CDR3 length is 15 residues. The CDR3 protein is CASSSPREDSYEQYF. The CDR3 nucleotides are TGTGCCAGCAGCTCCCCCAGGGAAGACTCCTACGAGCAGTACTTC.

This sequence joins TRBV11-1 and TRBJ2-4, with 11 nucleotides matching TRBD2. The J call is uncertain, as TRBJ2-7 better fits the DNA end. This CDR3 has 16 residues. Germline assignment: CDR1 SGHAT and CDR2 FQDESV (reference sequence). Here the CDR3 reads CASSLRLAGRNDEQYF. As DNA, the CDR3 is TGTGCCAGCAGCTTAAGACTAGCGGGAAGAAACGACGAGCAGTACTTC.

The chain has TRBV7-9 and TRBJ2-1; D remains ambiguous. Looked up from germline, CDR1 is SEHNR and CDR2 is FQNEAQ (reference sequence). V gave up 7 bases and J gave up 0 bases, with 4 bases separating them. This CDR3 has 12 residues. The CDR3 loop reads CASTSSYNEQFF. CDR3 sequence (DNA): TGTGCCAGCACTAGCTCCTACAATGAGCAGTTCTTC.

This clonotype was found a few times. The genes are TRBV6-5 and TRBJ1-2; D not certain. This CDR3 region has 13 residues. From germline, CDR1 is MNHEY and CDR2 SVGAGI. The V and J ends lost 5 bases and 2 bases respectively, with 9 bases between them. The CDR3 region has the DNA TGTGCCAGCAGTCAGGACGGCAACTATGGCTACACCTTC. Translating gives CASSQDGNYGYTF.

Only a few counts were recorded for this clonotype. The chain uses TRBV5-6 and TRBJ2-7; a possible D gene is TRBD2 (6 bases). The germline gives CDR1 SGHDT, CDR2 YYEEEE. V was trimmed by 1 base and J by 4 bases, leaving 21 bases between them. This CDR3 is 17 amino acids long. CDR3 DNA: TGTGCCAGCAGCTTGACGGTACGGGGGTCTTCGGTATACGAGCAGTACTTC. It codes for CASSLTVRGSSVYEQYF.

This clonotype was counted a few times. The chain is built from TRBV20-1 and TRBJ2-7, with D perhaps matching TRBD2 (6 bases). CDR3 length: 15 amino acids. Germline CDR1 reads DFQATT; CDR2 reads SNEGSKA (reference sequence). V shed 3 bases and J shed 2 bases, with 17 bases lying between them. The CDR3, as DNA: TGCAGTGCTAGGGGGGGACTTCAGAGGGCCTACGAGCAGTACTTC. It encodes CSARGGLQRAYEQYF.

The J gene is TRBJ2-3, the V gene TRBV4-1, with D perhaps given as TRBD1 or TRBD2 (6 bases each). This CDR3 is built from 14 residues. Trimming shortened V by 0 bases and J by 11 bases, and 15 bases separated the two germline ends. The germline V gene has CDR1 MGHRA and CDR2 YSYEKL. Written as DNA, the CDR3 is TGCGCCAGCAGCCAAGAGCAGGGGAGGCGTGAGCAGTATTTT. Its translation is CASSQEQGRREQYF.

A few counts support this clonotype. The V gene is TRBV6-1, the J gene TRBJ2-3, with TRBD2 matching 9 bases. V was clipped by 1 base and J by 2 bases; unmatched bases: 7. The CDR3 is made up of 17 amino acids. Germline values: CDR1 MNHNS, CDR2 SASEGT. The CDR3 region has the DNA TGTGCCAGCAGTGAAGATATAGCGGGAGCCTACACAGATACGCAGTATTTT. Translated, it gives CASSEDIAGAYTDTQYF.

J is TRBJ1-2 and V is TRBV29-1; D unclear. The length of the CDR3 is 14 residues. V lost 5 bases and J 5 bases, leaving 18 bases between the germline ends. Germline loops: CDR1 SQVTM, CDR2 ANQGSEA. Here the CDR3 DNA reads TGCAGCGTTTCGCTAGGCAGAATTGAGTATGGCTACACCTTC. This encodes CSVSLGRIEYGYTF.

The chain links TRBV7-9 to TRBJ2-5, with 10 positions matching TRBD2. Trimming cost V 4 bases and J 2 bases; bases outside gene matches: 16. Germline CDR1 and CDR2: SEHNR and FQNEAQ (reference sequence). The CDR3 contains 19 residues. CDR3 protein: CASSSLFPAGGGVQETQYF. The CDR3, as DNA: TGTGCCAGCAGCTCACTCTTCCCAGCGGGAGGGGGGGTTCAAGAGACCCAGTACTTC.

The chain has TRBV7-9 and TRBJ2-7; 11 nucleotides align to TRBD2. CDR1 SEHNR and CDR2 FQNEAQ come from the germline V gene (reference sequence). Losses at the gene ends were 5 bases for V and 9 bases for J; bases not matched to a gene: 9. This CDR3 has 14 residues. The CDR3: CASSPVAGGQGQYF. The CDR3 DNA follows: TGTGCCAGCAGCCCCGTAGCGGGAGGGCAGGGGCAGTACTTC.

The CDR3 DNA reads TGTGCCAGCAGCCAAGGTCGGAGAGCCTTCTACAATGAGCAGTTCTTC. Its protein product is CASSQGRRAFYNEQFF. This rearrangement joins TRBV3-1 to TRBJ2-1; no definite D call. Germline V gene lookup returns CDR1 LGHDT and CDR2 YNNKEL (reference sequence). CDR3 length: 16 residues. V gave up 1 base and J gave up 3 bases, with 13 bases separating them.

V is TRBV12-3 or TRBV12-4 and J is TRBJ2-3, with 10 bases fitting TRBD2. V dropped 7 bases and J dropped 4; count of bases not matched to a gene: 8. The CDR3 runs to 15 residues. CDR3 DNA: TGTGCCAGCACCCTTAGCGGGAGGACAGCAGATACGCAGTATTTT. Amino acid sequence: CASTLSGRTADTQYF.

This sequence joins TRBV5-1 and TRBJ1-1; 7 nucleotides line up with TRBD1. Germline values: CDR1 SGHRS, CDR2 YFSETQ. The length of the CDR3 is 15 residues. The ends lost 0 bases at V and 3 bases at J; junction bases unmatched: 5. The CDR3 loop is CASSLVGDRDTEAFF. CDR3 coding DNA: TGCGCCAGCAGCTTGGTCGGGGACAGAGACACTGAAGCTTTCTTT.

This clonotype was seen once. The chain joins TRBV9 to TRBJ2-6; the D gene is possibly TRBD1 (5 bases). V shed 3 bases and J shed 0 bases, with 13 bases lying between them. The length of the CDR3 is 17 residues. The germline CDR1 and CDR2 sequences are SGDLS and YYNGEE. CDR3 bases: TGTGCCAGCAGCGCCAGGGATACTATCTCTGGGGCCAACGTCCTGACTTTC. The encoded protein is CASSARDTISGANVLTF.

The chain joins TRBV16 to TRBJ1-4, with D tentatively TRBD1 (6 bases). Trimming removed 2 bases at V and 5 bases at J, with 12 bases between. The CDR3 totals 15 residues. Germline V gene data show CDR1 as KGHSY and CDR2 as FQNENV. DNA for the CDR3: TGTGCCAGCAGCCAAGGACAGCACCGGAATGAAAAACTGTTTTTT. Protein product: CASSQGQHRNEKLFF.